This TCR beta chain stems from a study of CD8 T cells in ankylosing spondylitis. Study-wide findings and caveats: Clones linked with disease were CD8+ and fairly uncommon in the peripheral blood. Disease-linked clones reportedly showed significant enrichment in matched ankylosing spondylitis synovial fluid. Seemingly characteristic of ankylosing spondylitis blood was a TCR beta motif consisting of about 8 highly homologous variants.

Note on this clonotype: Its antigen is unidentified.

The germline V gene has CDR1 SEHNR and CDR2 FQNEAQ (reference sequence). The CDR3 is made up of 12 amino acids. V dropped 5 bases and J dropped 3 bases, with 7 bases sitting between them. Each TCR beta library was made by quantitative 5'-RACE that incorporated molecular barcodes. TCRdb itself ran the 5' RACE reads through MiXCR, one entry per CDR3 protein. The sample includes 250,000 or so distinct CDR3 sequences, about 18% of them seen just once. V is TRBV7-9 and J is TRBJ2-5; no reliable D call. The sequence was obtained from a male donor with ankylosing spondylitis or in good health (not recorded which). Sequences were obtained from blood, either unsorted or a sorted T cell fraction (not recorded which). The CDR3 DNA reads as TGTGCCAGCAGCACAAACAAAGAGACCCAGTACTTC. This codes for CASSTNKETQYF.